This TCR beta chain comes out of a study of blood T cell repertoires in COVID-19. Study overall: The origin of the acute and convalescent COVID-19 samples was the United States, Italy and Spain.

Original processing methods: It was from reference gene primer amplification that nucleated cell counts were estimated. The table came from immunoSEQ multiplex PCR; TCRdb's copy has only in-frame clones and leaves some out. V and J calls and clone size come straight from that table; D and trimming were deduced from the DNA. The sample has about 150,000 clones; 79% are singletons. The CDR3 has 14 residues. The germline CDR1 and CDR2 sequences are LNHNV and YYDKDF (reference sequence). Trimming removed 5 bases from V and 5 bases from J; junction bases left unmatched: 5. Adults between about 18 and 89 years of age took part from 24 US areas. In assigning cohorts, the study relied on participant-reported clinical history.

The clonotype comes from a woman between 65 and 79 years old in a cohort exposed to, infected with or recovered from COVID-19 (not recorded which). The sequencing sample was made of PBMCs or T cells enriched from blood (not recorded which). J is TRBJ1-2 and V is TRBV15, with 10 bases matching TRBD1. The CDR3 coding sequence is TGTGCCACCAGCCGGGACAGGGGACGATATGGCTACACCTTC. The encoded protein is CATSRDRGRYGYTF.